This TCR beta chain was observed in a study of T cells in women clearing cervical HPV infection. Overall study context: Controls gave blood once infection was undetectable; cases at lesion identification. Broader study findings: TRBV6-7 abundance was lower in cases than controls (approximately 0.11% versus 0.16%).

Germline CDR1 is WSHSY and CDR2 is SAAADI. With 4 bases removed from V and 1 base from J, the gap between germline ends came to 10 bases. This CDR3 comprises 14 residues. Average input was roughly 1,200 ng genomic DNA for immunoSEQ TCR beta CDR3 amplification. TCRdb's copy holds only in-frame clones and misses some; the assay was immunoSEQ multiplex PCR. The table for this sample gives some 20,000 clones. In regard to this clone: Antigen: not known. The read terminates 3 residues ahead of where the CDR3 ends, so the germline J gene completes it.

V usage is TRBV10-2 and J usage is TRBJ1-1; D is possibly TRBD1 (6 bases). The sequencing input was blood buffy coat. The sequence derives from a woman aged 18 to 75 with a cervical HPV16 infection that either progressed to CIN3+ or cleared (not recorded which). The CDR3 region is CASSGPTGNTEAFF. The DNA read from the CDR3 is TGCGCCAGCAGTGGCCCGACAGGGAACACTGAA.